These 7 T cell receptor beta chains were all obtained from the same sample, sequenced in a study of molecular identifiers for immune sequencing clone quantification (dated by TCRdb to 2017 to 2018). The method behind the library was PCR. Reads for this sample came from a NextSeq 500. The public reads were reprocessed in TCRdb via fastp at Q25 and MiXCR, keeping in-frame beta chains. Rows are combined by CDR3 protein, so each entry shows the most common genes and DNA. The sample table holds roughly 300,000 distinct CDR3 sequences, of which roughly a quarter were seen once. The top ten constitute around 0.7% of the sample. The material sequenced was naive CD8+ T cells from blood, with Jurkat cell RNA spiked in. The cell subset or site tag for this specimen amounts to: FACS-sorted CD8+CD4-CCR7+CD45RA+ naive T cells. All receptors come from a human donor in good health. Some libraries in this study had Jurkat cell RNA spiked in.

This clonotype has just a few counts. CDR3 protein: CASSFSRTEQYF. In DNA, the CDR3 is TGTGCCAGCAGCTTTTCGCGGACCGAGCAGTACTTC. The gene calls are TRBV5-6 and TRBJ2-7; the D is unclear. Germline CDR1 and CDR2: SGHDT and YYEEEE. V was trimmed by 2 bases and J by 6 bases, leaving 9 bases between them. The CDR3 is made up of 12 amino acids.

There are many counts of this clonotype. CDR3 DNA: TGTGCCAGCAGCTTAGAAGAGGTCGGCGGAGATCCCACAGATACGCAGTATTTT. Translated: CASSLEEVGGDPTDTQYF. The rearrangement uses TRBV7-9 and TRBJ2-3; no definite D call. The CDR3 covers 18 residues. Germline-derived CDR1 and CDR2 are SEHNR and FQNEAQ (reference sequence). V dropped 1 base and J dropped 2 bases, with 19 bases sitting between them.

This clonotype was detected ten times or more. This chain's CDR3 is CASSYSMRGDSGNTIYF. As DNA, the CDR3 is TGTGCCAGCAGTTACTCGATGCGGGGCGACTCTGGAAACACCATATATTTT. The chain couples TRBV6-5 to TRBJ1-3; perhaps TRBD1 as D (5 bases). Looked up from germline, CDR1 is MNHEY and CDR2 is SVGAGI. Trimming shortened V by 0 bases and J by 0 bases, and 12 bases separated the two germline ends. CDR3 length: 17 amino acids.

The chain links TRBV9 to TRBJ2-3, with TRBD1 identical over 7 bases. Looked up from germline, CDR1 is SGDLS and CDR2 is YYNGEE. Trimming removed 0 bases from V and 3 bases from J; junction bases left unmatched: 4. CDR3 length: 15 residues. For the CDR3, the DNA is TGTGCCAGCAGCGTAGAGGGGGCGCGTACAGATACGCAGTATTTT. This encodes CASSVEGARTDTQYF.

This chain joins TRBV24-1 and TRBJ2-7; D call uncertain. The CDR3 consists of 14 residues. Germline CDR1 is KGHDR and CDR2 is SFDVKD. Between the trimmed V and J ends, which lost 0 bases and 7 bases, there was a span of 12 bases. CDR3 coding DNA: TGTGCCACCAGTGATTTGAATCGGCCGCTAGAGCAGTACTTC. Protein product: CATSDLNRPLEQYF.

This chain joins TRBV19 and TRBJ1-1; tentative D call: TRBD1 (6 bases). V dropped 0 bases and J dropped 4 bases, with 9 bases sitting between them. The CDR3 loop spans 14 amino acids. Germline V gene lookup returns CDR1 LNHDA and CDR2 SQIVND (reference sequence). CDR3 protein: CASSIDWGPTEAFF. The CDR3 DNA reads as TGTGCCAGTAGTATAGATTGGGGGCCCACTGAAGCTTTCTTT.

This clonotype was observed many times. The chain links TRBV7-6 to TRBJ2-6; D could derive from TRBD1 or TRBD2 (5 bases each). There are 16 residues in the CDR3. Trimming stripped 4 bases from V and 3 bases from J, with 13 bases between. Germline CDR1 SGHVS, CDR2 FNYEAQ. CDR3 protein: CASSSGVGVGANVLTF. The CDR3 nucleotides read TGTGCCAGCAGCTCCGGGGTAGGGGTTGGGGCCAACGTCCTGACTTTC.